Below, one TCR beta chain is given with its context. The antigen is unknown. Vbeta (60) and Jbeta (13) primers were used in the PCR. Clones were sequenced by immunoSEQ multiplex PCR, and TCRdb holds only the in-frame ones, with some missing. Of roughly 200,000 clones detected, 82% appear once; the ten largest clones hold less than 3.5%. The CDR3 totals 16 residues. V lost 4 bases and J lost 0, with 15 bases in between. Germline CDR1 LNHDA, CDR2 SQIVND (reference sequence). This sample was taken from a study of cytomegalovirus exposure and HLA in healthy donors. Study-wide results and limits: There was a cluster of highly shared sequence variants that was likely a sequencing artifact. In a later analysis, at a false discovery rate of 0.05, approximately 18,000 TCR beta sequences were associated with HLA alleles.

The clonotype was recovered from a woman aged 40-49 years in good health and CMV-seronegative. The rearrangement uses TRBV19 and TRBJ1-1; D remains ambiguous. Source material: PBMCs. CDR3 in amino acids: CASSNWAVKMNTEAFF. CDR3 bases: TGTGCCAGTAGTAATTGGGCAGTTAAAATGAACACTGAAGCTTTCTTT.